The 23 T cell receptor beta chains below come from one sample, sequenced in a study of cytomegalovirus exposure and HLA in healthy donors. Both 60 Vbeta primers and 13 Jbeta primers went into the PCR. Method: immunoSEQ multiplex PCR; TCRdb's copy keeps in-frame clones and lacks some. This table has about 140,000 clones, roughly three quarters appearing once. The sample consisted of PBMCs. The receptors derive from a female donor in good health and CMV-seronegative.

The gene calls are TRBV27 and TRBJ2-7; weak D call: TRBD2 (5 bases). The germline V and J ends were trimmed by 6 bases and 3 bases, with 6 bases remaining between them. CDR1 and CDR2 from the germline V gene are MNHEY and SMNVEV (reference sequence). The CDR3 has 11 residues. The CDR3 sequence is CASREGYEQYF. The CDR3 DNA is TGTGCCAGCAGAGAGGGCTACGAGCAGTACTTC.

The chain couples TRBV27 to TRBJ1-2; TRBD1 matches 9 bases. The CDR3 is 13 amino acids. J lost 8 bases, V lost 5 bases, and 6 bases had no gene match. The germline CDR1 and CDR2 sequences are MNHEY and SMNVEV (reference sequence). CDR3 nucleotide sequence: TGTGCCAGCAGTGGACAGGGGCTAGGGGGCTACACCTTC. This translates into CASSGQGLGGYTF.

In regard to this clone: At one boundary the junction diverges from the germline segment, which might be a read error. The gene calls are TRBV29-1 and TRBJ1-2, with 12 nucleotides matching TRBD1. CDR3 size: 14 residues. Germline V CDR1 and CDR2: SQVTM, ANQGSEA. Written as DNA, the CDR3 is TGCAGCGTTGAAGGGGGACAGGGGGCGCGGGGCTACCCCTTC. It codes for CSVEGGQGARGYPF.

The chain uses TRBV4-1 and TRBJ1-6; 7 positions agree with TRBD1. Germline V gene lookup returns CDR1 MGHRA and CDR2 YSYEKL. The CDR3 consists of 14 residues. The V gene end was trimmed by 7 bases and the J gene end by 8 bases; junction bases not matched to a gene: 8. The CDR3 DNA follows: TGCGCCAGCACCAGACAGGGAATGGATTCACCCCTCCACTTT. Translating gives CASTRQGMDSPLHF.

This clone was found a few times. The chain links TRBV5-8 to TRBJ1-1, with D perhaps matching TRBD1 (6 bases). Trimming took off 0 bases at V and 4 bases at J, with 16 bases between the two ends. Per the germline V gene, CDR1 is SGHTS and CDR2 is YDEGEE. The CDR3 consists of 16 residues. CDR3 in DNA: TGTGCCAGCAGCTTGGGAAACAGGGTAGGAGGCACTGAAGCTTTCTTT. The encoded protein is CASSLGNRVGGTEAFF.

The chain couples TRBV7-2 to TRBJ1-5; D not resolved. The CDR3 extends over 15 amino acids. With 7 bases removed from V and 10 bases from J, the gap between germline ends came to 23 bases. Germline CDR1 reads SGHTA; CDR2 reads FQGNSA. CDR3 residues: CASTLTGAGSEPQHF. The CDR3 bases are TGTGCCAGCACCTTGACGGGAGCGGGGAGCGAACCCCAGCATTTT. Full variable domain (missing parts from reference TRBV7-2 and TRBJ1-5): GAGVSQSPSNKVTEKGKDVELRCDPISGHTALYWYRQSLGQGLEFLIYFQGNSAPDKSGLPSDRFSAERTGGSVSTLTIQRTQQEDSAVYLCASTLTGAGSEPQHFGDGTRLSIL.

This chain uses TRBV5-6 with TRBJ2-5, with 9 nucleotides matching TRBD1. Trimming at V came to 4 bases and at J to 1 base, leaving 8 bases not matched to a gene. The CDR3 is 16 residues long. Germline-derived CDR1 and CDR2 are SGHDT and YYEEEE. The CDR3 protein is CASSPPGTGTQETQYF. The CDR3 DNA reads TGTGCCAGCAGCCCCCCCGGGACAGGGACCCAAGAGACCCAGTACTTC.

The genes are TRBV28 and TRBJ2-5, with TRBD2 as a possible D gene (5 bases). V shed 3 bases and J shed 5 bases, with 10 bases lying between them. From germline, CDR1 is MDHEN and CDR2 SYDVKM. The CDR3 consists of 13 residues. The CDR3 region has the DNA TGTGCCAGCAGTTTGCCCGGGAAGGAGACCCAGTACTTC. Protein product: CASSLPGKETQYF.

A few counts support this clone. V and J are TRBV28 and TRBJ2-3, with D hard to call. CDR1 and CDR2 from the germline V gene are MDHEN and SYDVKM. The CDR3 loop spans 14 amino acids. The V and J ends lost 9 bases and 0 bases respectively, with 13 bases between them. DNA of the CDR3: TGTGCCAGTCAAAGAGGTTACAGCACAGATACGCAGTATTTT. Translation gives CASQRGYSTDTQYF.

The chain employs TRBV5-1 and TRBJ2-5, with 12 bases that match TRBD1. This CDR3 region has 15 residues. Trimming took 4 bases from V and 5 from J; bases not matched to a gene: 6. The germline CDR1 and CDR2 sequences are SGHRS and YFSETQ. CDR3 DNA: TGCGCCAGCAGCGTGGGACAGGGGGCATGGGAGACCCAGTACTTC. This codes for CASSVGQGAWETQYF.

The chain combines TRBV28 with TRBJ1-5, with no clear D. The V end was cut by 4 bases, the J end by 2 bases, with 12 bases between. The V gene's germline CDR1 is MDHEN and CDR2 SYDVKM. The CDR3 is 15 residues long. CDR3 amino acids: CASSSEEIGNQPQHF. In DNA form, the CDR3 reads TGTGCCAGCAGTTCTGAGGAAATCGGCAATCAGCCCCAGCATTTT.

The rearrangement uses TRBV5-1 and TRBJ2-6; D perhaps matches TRBD1 (5 bases). V was shortened by 3 bases and J by 0 bases, with 19 bases between the two germline ends. Germline-derived CDR1 and CDR2 are SGHRS and YFSETQ. The CDR3 loop spans 19 amino acids. The CDR3 DNA follows: TGCGCCAGCAGCTGGTCAGGGAATCCGGGTTCCTCTGGGGCCAACGTCCTGACTTTC. Translated, it gives CASSWSGNPGSSGANVLTF.

The chain carries TRBV9 and TRBJ2-3; D is perhaps TRBD1 (6 bases). The CDR3 extends over 17 amino acids. Trimming took off 0 bases at V and 2 bases at J, with 16 bases between the two ends. Germline CDR1 SGDLS, CDR2 YYNGEE. CDR3: CASSVAQGDFPTDTQYF. The CDR3 bases are TGTGCCAGCAGCGTAGCACAGGGTGATTTCCCCACAGATACGCAGTATTTT. Full variable domain (missing parts from reference TRBV9 and TRBJ2-3): DSGVTQTPKHLITATGQRVTLRCSPRSGDLSVYWYQQSLDQGLQFLIQYYNGEERAKGNILERFSAQQFPDLHSELNLSSLELGDSALYFCASSVAQGDFPTDTQYFGPGTRLTVL.

This rearrangement joins TRBV27 to TRBJ1-2, with TRBD1 identical over 12 bases. V shed 6 bases and J 6 bases; nucleotides not matched to a gene: 5. Germline CDR1 reads MNHEY; CDR2 reads SMNVEV (reference sequence). The CDR3 covers 14 residues. The CDR3 is CASRMGTGGNGYTF. The CDR3 DNA reads TGTGCCAGCAGGATGGGGACAGGGGGCAATGGCTACACCTTC.

This clone was observed a few times. The chain combines TRBV6-5 with TRBJ2-7; D perhaps matches TRBD1 (7 bases). V shed 5 bases and J shed 2 bases, with 13 bases lying between them. Germline V gives CDR1 MNHEY, CDR2 SVGAGI. The CDR3 is 14 amino acids. DNA for the CDR3: TGTGCCAGCAGTCGCGCGGGGACAGCCTACGAGCAGTACTTC. Amino acid sequence: CASSRAGTAYEQYF.

This clone was found a few times. V is TRBV10-1 and J is TRBJ1-1; possibly TRBD1 for D (6 bases). V was pared by 6 bases and J by 1 base, with 15 bases between. This CDR3 has 15 residues. Germline CDR1 reads WNHNN; CDR2 reads SYGVQD (reference sequence). CDR3 sequence reads: CASSHLGQRNTEAFF. The CDR3 DNA is TGCGCCAGCAGCCATCTCGGACAGCGGAACACTGAAGCTTTCTTT.

The chain couples TRBV9 to TRBJ2-3, with TRBD2 matching over 9 bases. This CDR3 contains 16 residues. The germline gives CDR1 SGDLS, CDR2 YYNGEE. Trimming cost V 3 bases and J 4 bases; bases outside gene matches: 9. CDR3 protein: CASSARGRGGPDTQYF. The DNA for the CDR3 is TGTGCCAGCAGCGCGAGGGGGCGGGGGGGCCCAGATACGCAGTATTTT.

The chain is built from TRBV27 and TRBJ1-2; D is ambiguous. The CDR3 runs 12 residues. V was clipped by 8 bases and J by 8 bases, with 15 bases between them. The germline CDR1 and CDR2 sequences are MNHEY and SMNVEV (reference sequence). The CDR3 protein is CASGGGNDGYTF. CDR3 nucleotides: TGTGCCAGCGGAGGAGGGAACGACGGCTACACCTTC.

The rearrangement links TRBV29-1 to TRBJ2-2, with TRBD2 as a possible D gene (5 bases). V lost 1 base and J 4 bases, leaving 13 bases between the germline ends. This CDR3 comprises 15 residues. Per the germline V gene, CDR1 is SQVTM and CDR2 is ANQGSEA. CDR3 region: CSVEASGRGTGELFF. The CDR3 region has the DNA TGCAGCGTTGAAGCGAGCGGCCGGGGCACCGGGGAGCTGTTTTTT.

This clone was counted a single time. This chain joins TRBV6-5 and TRBJ1-1; D perhaps matches TRBD1 (5 bases). The CDR3 spans 13 residues. Germline CDR1 is MNHEY and CDR2 is SVGAGI. Trimming removed 6 bases from V and 3 bases from J, with 11 bases in between. The CDR3 region is CASRRQKDTEAFF. CDR3 in DNA: TGTGCCAGCAGACGACAGAAGGACACTGAAGCTTTCTTT.

This chain links TRBV5-6 with TRBJ1-6; the match to TRBD1 covers 9 bases. CDR1 SGHDT and CDR2 YYEEEE come from the germline V gene. This CDR3 contains 19 residues. The V and J ends lost 0 bases and 7 bases, in that order; junction bases with no gene match: 14. DNA for the CDR3: TGTGCCAGCAGCTTGGACCTGGGTGAAGTGGGACAGGGCAATTCACCCCTCCACTTT. This gives the protein CASSLDLGEVGQGNSPLHF.

J is TRBJ1-2 and V is TRBV28; possibly TRBD1 for D (6 bases). Trimming pared 6 bases from V and 8 bases from J, leaving 16 bases between. The CDR3 runs 13 residues. Germline V gene sequence: CDR1 MDHEN, CDR2 SYDVKM. CDR3 sequence (DNA): TGTGCCAGCAGACGAAACAGAGACAGGGGCTACACCTTC. Translated: CASRRNRDRGYTF.

V is TRBV29-1 and J is TRBJ2-3, with TRBD1 matching 9 bases. Trimming removed 2 bases from V and 1 base from J; junction bases left unmatched: 7. This CDR3 contains 16 residues. The germline CDR1 and CDR2 sequences are SQVTM and ANQGSEA. CDR3 DNA: TGCAGCGTTGAACTACTACAGGGGGCAGGCACAGATACGCAGTATTTT. This translates into CSVELLQGAGTDTQYF.